These 21 T cell receptor beta chains came from one sample sequenced in a study of shared clonotypes between healthy human individuals. Assay used: immunoSEQ multiplex PCR; TCRdb lists only in-frame clones, some missing. The sample lists 2 million to 2.5 million clones, almost 96% occurring once. What was sequenced was naive CD4+ T cells sorted from blood. The sample's subset: CD45RA+ positively selected. All receptors derive from a man younger than 30 in good health.

The J gene is TRBJ2-1, the V gene TRBV7-9; D not resolved. Germline CDR1 reads SEHNR; CDR2 reads FQNEAQ (reference sequence). The CDR3 has 13 residues. Between the trimmed V and J ends, which lost 6 bases and 2 bases, there was a span of 8 bases. This CDR3 is CASRGRTYNEQFF. CDR3 nucleotides: TGTGCCAGCAGAGGCCGCACCTACAATGAGCAGTTCTTC.

This clone was recorded once. V gene TRBV6-1 combines with J gene TRBJ1-6; D unclear. The CDR3 is 16 amino acids. V was pared by 3 bases and J by 5 bases, with 14 bases between. Germline CDR1 reads MNHNS; CDR2 reads SASEGT. CDR3 loop: CASSEPFGQNNSPLHF. CDR3 nucleotides: TGTGCCAGCAGTGAGCCGTTTGGTCAGAATAATTCACCCCTCCACTTT.

The chain employs TRBV30 and TRBJ1-1; TRBD1 matches at 9 bases. V was pared by 3 bases and J by 4 bases, with 3 bases of the junction left unmatched. The germline V gene has CDR1 GTSNPN and CDR2 SVGIG (reference sequence). CDR3 length equals 13 residues. The CDR3 DNA is TGTGCCTGGAGAAGGACAGGGGCCACTGAAGCTTTCTTT. Residues: CAWRRTGATEAFF.

A remark on this clone: The same CDR3 can be traced to other DNA sequences in this sample. The chain is built from TRBV20-1 and TRBJ2-3; D not certain. Per germline, CDR1 DFQATT and CDR2 SNEGSKA (reference sequence). The ends were cut back, 3 bases at V and 5 bases at J, with 6 bases in the middle. This CDR3 has 11 residues. In DNA form, the CDR3 reads TGCAGTGCTAGCCCGGGAGATACGCAGTATTTT. Residues: CSASPGDTQYF.

V and J are TRBV2 and TRBJ2-2, with a weak D call TRBD2 (5 bases). V gave up 5 bases and J gave up 2 bases, with 15 bases separating them. Looked up from germline, CDR1 is SNHLY and CDR2 is FYNNEI. The CDR3 has 16 amino acids. This chain's CDR3 is CASSPWTWTNTGELFF. Written as DNA, the CDR3 is TGTGCCAGCAGTCCCTGGACTTGGACTAACACCGGGGAGCTGTTTTTT.

The chain links TRBV6-1 to TRBJ1-1; D is perhaps TRBD1 (6 bases). The germline V gene encodes CDR1 MNHNS and CDR2 SASEGT. Between the trimmed V and J ends, which lost 6 bases and 10 bases, there was a span of 24 bases. The CDR3 sequence is 15 residues long. This chain's CDR3 is CASSQGHRTLQGAFF. As DNA, the CDR3 is TGTGCCAGCAGCCAGGGCCATAGGACCCTACAGGGAGCTTTCTTT.

The chain carries TRBV30 and TRBJ2-7, with D perhaps TRBD2 (6 bases). The CDR3 runs to 14 residues. Germline values: CDR1 GTSNPN, CDR2 SVGIG (reference sequence). Trimming stripped 0 bases from V and 3 bases from J, with 12 bases between. The CDR3: CAWSVGLSLYEQYF. The CDR3 nucleotides are TGTGCCTGGAGTGTCGGACTATCCCTCTACGAGCAGTACTTC.

The rearrangement uses TRBV28 and TRBJ1-1; maybe TRBD1 (5 bases). The germline gives CDR1 MDHEN, CDR2 SYDVKM. This CDR3 has 12 amino acids. Trimming took 1 base from V and 11 from J, leaving 11 bases between them. The CDR3 here is CASSLLAGPAFF. CDR3 nucleotides: TGTGCCAGCAGTTTATTGGCAGGGCCTGCTTTCTTT.

In the case of this clone: At the DNA level, this CDR3 is encoded by other sequences in the same sample as well. V is TRBV5-1 and J is TRBJ2-7, with 9 positions matching TRBD2. The germline V gene encodes CDR1 SGHRS and CDR2 YFSETQ. The CDR3 contains 15 residues. Unmatched junction bases numbered 4, after V lost 2 bases and J lost 1 base. CDR3 coding DNA: TGCGCCAGCAGCTTAGTAGCGGGGGAATCCTACGAGCAGTACTTC. This codes for CASSLVAGESYEQYF.

The chain couples TRBV10-3 to TRBJ2-3; D may be TRBD1 (5 bases). Trimming pared 8 bases from V and 0 bases from J, leaving 9 bases between. The CDR3 is 13 amino acids. Germline loops: CDR1 ENHRY, CDR2 SYGVKD. CDR3 loop: CAISTASTDTQYF. CDR3 sequence (DNA): TGTGCCATCTCGACAGCTAGCACAGATACGCAGTATTTT.

V usage is TRBV4-1 and J usage is TRBJ2-1; 9 nucleotides agree with TRBD1. Germline V gene lookup returns CDR1 MGHRA and CDR2 YSYEKL. Germline trimming cut 4 bases from V and 3 bases from J; bases unmatched to any gene: 4. The CDR3 loop spans 15 amino acids. CDR3 amino acids: CASSLDRGGYNEQFF. As DNA, the CDR3 is TGCGCCAGCAGCCTGGACAGGGGTGGCTACAATGAGCAGTTCTTC.

This clone was observed a single time. CDR3 sequence (DNA): TGCGCCAGCAGCCAGAATAGCGGGAGGCTCAGCACAGATACGCAGTATTTT. Amino acid sequence: CASSQNSGRLSTDTQYF. The V and J genes are TRBV4-3 and TRBJ2-3; 10 bases match TRBD2. V gave up 3 bases and J gave up 0 bases; unmatched junction bases: 6. Germline-derived CDR1 and CDR2 are LGHNA and YSLEER. The CDR3 is 17 residues long.

The V call is TRBV5-1, the J call TRBJ1-2; D possibly corresponds to TRBD1 (6 bases). The CDR3 contains 15 residues. CDR1 SGHRS and CDR2 YFSETQ come from the germline V gene. The V gene lost 4 bases and the J gene lost 3 bases, with 16 bases spanning the gap. CDR3 loop: CASSPGSGVYYGYTF. CDR3 in DNA: TGCGCCAGCAGCCCTGGTTCAGGGGTTTACTATGGCTACACCTTC.

V usage is TRBV5-4 and J usage is TRBJ2-4; the match to TRBD2 covers 12 bases. The CDR3 covers 15 residues. The trim removed 4 bases at V and 6 bases at J, leaving 5 bases unmatched. The germline V gene has CDR1 SGHNT and CDR2 YYREEE (reference sequence). The CDR3 region is CASSPTSGRGNIQYF. In DNA form, the CDR3 reads TGTGCCAGCAGCCCGACTAGCGGGAGAGGAAACATTCAGTACTTC.

This sequence joins TRBV7-6 and TRBJ1-4; 9 nucleotides match TRBD1. This CDR3 comprises 15 residues. After removal of 5 bases from V and 8 bases from J, the junction contained 9 bases not matched to a gene. CDR1 and CDR2 (germline): SGHVS, FNYEAQ. The CDR3 protein is CASSLDRGYGEKLFF. The CDR3 DNA follows: TGTGCCAGCAGCCTGGACAGGGGTTATGGGGAAAAACTGTTTTTT.

This chain connects TRBV7-2 to TRBJ1-3; D perhaps matches TRBD1 (5 bases). Trimming took 5 bases from V and 3 from J, leaving 11 bases between them. This CDR3 contains 14 residues. CDR1 and CDR2 from the germline V gene are SGHTA and FQGNSA. The CDR3 loop is CASSTSGNGNTIYF. For the CDR3, the DNA is TGTGCCAGCAGCACCTCAGGGAATGGAAACACCATATATTTT.

The gene calls are TRBV19 and TRBJ1-4; D is ambiguous. The CDR3 loop spans 16 amino acids. Germline CDR1 reads LNHDA; CDR2 reads SQIVND (reference sequence). V gave up 3 bases and J gave up 0 bases, with 11 bases separating them. The CDR3 region is CASSIRSTATNEKLFF. DNA for the CDR3: TGTGCCAGTAGTATCAGGAGTACTGCAACTAATGAAAAACTGTTTTTT.

The V and J genes are TRBV5-1 and TRBJ2-5, with D uncertain. V was shortened by 1 base and J by 1 base, with 5 bases between the two germline ends. The germline V gene encodes CDR1 SGHRS and CDR2 YFSETQ. The CDR3 contains 13 residues. CDR3 loop: CASSLHFQETQYF. CDR3 bases: TGCGCCAGCAGCTTGCATTTCCAAGAGACCCAGTACTTC.

The J gene is TRBJ1-6, the V gene TRBV2; unclear D gene. Germline V lookup: CDR1 SNHLY, CDR2 FYNNEI. V lost 7 bases to trimming and J lost 8 bases, with 18 bases between them. The CDR3 is made up of 15 amino acids. CDR3 bases: TGTGCCAGCACTAGACCCCTAAATTGGGATTCACCCCTCCACTTT. Translating gives CASTRPLNWDSPLHF. Full variable domain (missing parts from reference TRBV2 and TRBJ1-6): EPEVTQTPSHQVTQMGQEVILRCVPISNHLYFYWYRQILGQKVEFLVSFYNNEISEKSEIFDDQFSVERPDGSNFTLKIRSTKLEDSAMYFCASTRPLNWDSPLHFGNGTRLTVT.

The chain joins TRBV30 to TRBJ1-1, with 9 bases lining up with TRBD1. Germline values: CDR1 GTSNPN, CDR2 SVGIG (reference sequence). The junction had 7 bases not matched to a gene; V was cut back by 2 bases and J by 6 bases. CDR3 size: 14 residues. CDR3 nucleotide sequence: TGTGCCTGGAGTCCTACAGGGGGCTACGCTGAAGCTTTCTTT. Protein product: CAWSPTGGYAEAFF.

A remark on this clone: The identical CDR3 is also encoded by other nucleotide sequences in the sample. This chain connects TRBV18 to TRBJ2-5; D gene unclear. The CDR3 extends over 12 amino acids. Germline values: CDR1 KGHSH, CDR2 LQKENI. V lost 3 bases and J lost 2, with 4 bases in between. The CDR3 DNA sequence: TGTGCCAGCTCACCGCAGCAAGAGACCCAGTACTTC. Its protein is CASSPQQETQYF.